This TCR beta chain was recovered during a study of cytomegalovirus exposure and HLA in healthy donors. Study results and caveats: The TCR clusters that emerged in the first cohort tended, a later analysis found, to co-occur in the 120 validation repertoires. The study recorded around 160 TCR beta chains that were cytomegalovirus-associated.

The donors were members of the validation cohort comprising 120 subjects, separate from the roughly 670-subject first cohort. As regards this clone: The target antigen is unknown.

The table came from immunoSEQ multiplex PCR; TCRdb's copy has only in-frame clones and leaves some out. The sample contains 100,000 to 150,000 clones, 88% of which appear only once. The origin of this receptor is a man younger than 45 in good health and CMV-seronegative. Sequencing was performed on PBMCs.

The CDR3 loop reads CASSKSDSGNTIYF. The CDR3 DNA reads TGTGCCAGCAGCAAGAGCGACTCTGGAAACACCATATATTTT. The gene calls are TRBV7-2 and TRBJ1-3; D gene ambiguous. V was shortened by 5 bases and J by 0 bases, with 8 bases between the two germline ends. Germline V lookup: CDR1 SGHTA, CDR2 FQGNSA. This CDR3 region has 14 residues.